The rows below give T cell receptor beta chains drawn from one sample of a study of T-cell memory formation after mild COVID-19. TCRdb processed the 5' RACE reads anew with MiXCR; each CDR3 protein has one entry. Here the sample spans about 250,000 distinct CDR3 sequences, 15% being singletons. Sequencing was done on a sample of PBMCs or a T cell subset sorted from them (not recorded which). The receptors were gathered from an adult woman who had mild COVID-19 (a few samples of this study predate the infection). Cell type and time point are not known. Each CDR3 is given with its conserved first and last residue. A D gene is named only where the DNA matches it firmly. Only part of the rows carry a size: once, few, many, or a class if the clone is expanded.

D gene | J gene | V gene | clone size | CDR3 protein | CDR3 DNA
TRBD1 | TRBJ2-5 | TRBV18 | few | CASSLGRQGARETQYF | TGTGCCAGCTCACTAGGCCGACAGGGGGCGCGGGAGACCCAGTACTTC
- | TRBJ1-2 | TRBV3-1 | few | CASSQGGLGYGYTF | TGTGCCAGCAGCCAAGGGGGTCTCGGCTATGGCTACACCTTC
TRBD1 | TRBJ1-1 | TRBV7-9 | many | CASSFGQGVGYDTEAFF | TGTGCCAGCAGCTTTGGGCAGGGGGTAGGATATGACACTGAAGCTTTCTTT
- | TRBJ2-3 | TRBV5-1 | - | CASSLIADTQYF | TGCGCCAGCAGCTTGATAGCGGATACGCAGTATTTT
TRBD1 | TRBJ2-7 | TRBV6-5 | - | CASSYRDRTYEQYF | TGTGCCAGCAGTTACCGGGACAGGACTTACGAGCAGTACTTC
TRBD2 | TRBJ2-5 | TRBV7-9 | few | CASSENSGGHF | TGTGCCAGCAGCGAAAATAGCGGGGGGCACTTC
TRBD1 | TRBJ2-1 | TRBV6-6 | few | CASSKGDRFYNEQFF | TGTGCCAGCAGCAAGGGGGACAGGTTCTACAATGAGCAGTTCTTC
TRBD2 | TRBJ2-1 | TRBV6-1 | - | CASSEFLAGSGEQFF | TGTGCCAGCAGTGAGTTTCTAGCGGGTTCAGGTGAGCAGTTCTTC
- | TRBJ1-1 | TRBV18 | - | CASSPPSSTRSTEAFF | TGTGCCAGCTCACCACCGTCTTCTACAAGGTCTACTGAAGCTTTCTTT
- | TRBJ1-1 | TRBV29-1 | - | CSANRQEAYRAFF | TGCAGCGCCAACCGACAGGAGGCTTATAGGGCTTTCTTT
TRBD1 | TRBJ2-7 | TRBV6-1 | few | CATTSRQGLLGEQYF | TGTGCCACCACCTCACGACAGGGCCTCCTTGGCGAGCAGTACTTC
- | TRBJ1-1 | TRBV12-3/TRBV12-4 | - | CASSRLPGSTAFF | TGTGCCAGCAGCCGTCTTCCCGGGTCAACCGCTTTCTTT
- | TRBJ1-3 | TRBV3-1 | - | CASSPSGHFGASGNTIYF | TGTGCCAGCAGCCCTTCGGGACATTTTGGGGCTTCTGGAAACACCATATATTTT
TRBD1 | TRBJ1-5 | TRBV29-1 | few | CSVKDRGVGNQPQHF | TGCAGCGTGAAAGACAGGGGGGTAGGCAATCAGCCCCAGCATTTT
- | TRBJ2-3 | TRBV15 | few | CATSRDLLAGAITDTQYF | TGTGCCACCAGCAGAGATCTTCTGGCGGGGGCTATCACAGATACGCAGTATTTT
- | TRBJ2-7 | TRBV6-5 | few | CASSQGTPGGSYEQYF | TGTGCCAGCAGTCAAGGGACGCCGGGTGGGTCCTACGAGCAGTACTTC
TRBD1 | TRBJ2-3 | TRBV7-8 | - | CASRRQGVFTDTQYF | TGTGCCAGCAGGCGACAGGGGGTTTTCACAGATACGCAGTATTTT
- | TRBJ2-7 | TRBV24-1 | few | CATSDTGTGTYEQYF | TGTGCCACCAGTGACACCGGGACGGGGACCTACGAGCAGTACTTC
TRBD1 | TRBJ1-1 | TRBV7-2 | few | CASTPGQSFMNTEAFF | TGTGCCAGCACCCCGGGACAGTCATTTATGAACACTGAAGCTTTCTTT
TRBD1 | TRBJ1-2 | TRBV4-1 | few | CASRAPLKYRGPGYGYTF | TGCGCCAGCAGGGCCCCGCTGAAGTACAGGGGGCCGGGCTATGGCTACACCTTC
TRBD1 | TRBJ2-3 | TRBV24-1 | - | CATQGQGTDTQYF | TGTGCCACCCAGGGACAGGGCACAGATACGCAGTATTTT
TRBD1 | TRBJ2-7 | TRBV5-1 | many | CASSSGQSSEVF | TGCGCCAGCAGCTCGGGACAGTCGAGCGAAGTCTTC
TRBD2 | TRBJ2-5 | TRBV12-3/TRBV12-4 | - | CASSLPGTSGSFWGETQYF | TGTGCCAGCAGTCTCCCCGGGACTAGCGGGAGTTTTTGGGGAGAGACCCAGTACTTC
- | TRBJ1-1 | TRBV5-1 | - | CASSTYGRRMEAFF | TGCGCCAGCAGCACCTACGGACGTAGAATGGAAGCTTTCTTT
TRBD2 | TRBJ2-2 | TRBV27 | few | CASSGTAGGSGELFF | TGTGCCAGCAGTGGGACCGCGGGGGGTTCCGGGGAGCTGTTTTTT
TRBD1 | TRBJ2-7 | TRBV7-8 | - | CASSQSGTGVSQYF | TGTGCCAGCAGCCAGTCCGGGACAGGGGTCTCGCAGTACTTC
- | TRBJ2-2 | TRBV20-1 | few | CSARKGYNGELFF | TGCAGTGCCCGGAAAGGGTATAACGGGGAGCTGTTTTTT